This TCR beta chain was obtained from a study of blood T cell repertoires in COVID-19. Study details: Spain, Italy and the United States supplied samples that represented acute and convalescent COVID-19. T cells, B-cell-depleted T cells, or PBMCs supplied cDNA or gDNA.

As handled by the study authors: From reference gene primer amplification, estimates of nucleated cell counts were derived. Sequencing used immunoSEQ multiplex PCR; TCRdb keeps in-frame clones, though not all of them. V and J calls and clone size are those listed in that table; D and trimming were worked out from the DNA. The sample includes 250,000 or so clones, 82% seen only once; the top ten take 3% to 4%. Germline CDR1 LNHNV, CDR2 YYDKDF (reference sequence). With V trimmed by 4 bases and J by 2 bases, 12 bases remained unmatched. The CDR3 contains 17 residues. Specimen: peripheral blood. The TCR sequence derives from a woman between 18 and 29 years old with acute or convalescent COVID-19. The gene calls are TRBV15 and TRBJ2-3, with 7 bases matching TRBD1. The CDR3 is CATSTGTVRNPTDTQYF. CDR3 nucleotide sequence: TGTGCCACCAGCACCGGGACAGTCAGGAACCCCACAGATACGCAGTATTTT.